These T cell receptor beta chains were read from a single sample in a study of memory CD4+ T cells and cytomegalovirus serostatus. Profiling relied on immunoSEQ multiplex PCR, and the TCRdb table lists in-frame clones only, not all of them. Of tens of thousands of clones listed, around 80% are singletons. The sample was memory CD4+ T cells from blood. These receptors all come from an adult in good health and CMV-seronegative. The CDR3 runs from the conserved cysteine through the conserved F or W. D genes are given only for firm matches. Where a row states a size, it is once, few, many or the class of an expanded clone; other rows omit it.

d_call	v_call	j_call	clone_size	cdr3_aa	cdr3_nt
.	TRBV10-3	TRBJ2-7	.	CAIGTPGTYEQYF	TGTGCCATCGGGACTCCCGGGACCTACGAGCAGTACTTC
.	TRBV10-3	TRBJ2-6	.	CATVRESGANVLTF	TGTGCCACCGTCAGGGAGTCTGGGGCCAACGTCCTGACTTTC
.	TRBV6-1	TRBJ1-5	few	CASSEPGISNQPQHF	TGTGCCAGCAGTGAACCTGGGATTAGCAATCAGCCCCAGCATTTT
.	TRBV19	TRBJ2-1	.	CASSPRENEQFF	TGTGCCAGTAGTCCTAGGGAGAATGAGCAGTTCTTC
.	TRBV5-1	TRBJ1-5	.	CASSFQGGSQPQHF	TGCGCCAGCAGCTTTCAGGGTGGGAGTCAGCCCCAGCATTTT
.	TRBV19	TRBJ1-4	.	CASKPTGSTNEKLFF	TGTGCCAGTAAACCGACAGGCTCCACTAATGAAAAACTGTTTTTT
.	TRBV27	TRBJ2-6	once	CASSTGQGGANVLTF	TGTGCCAGCAGTACCGGGCAGGGTGGGGCCAACGTCCTGACTTTC
.	TRBV28	TRBJ2-7	.	CASSPPSMAYEQYF	TGTGCCAGCAGTCCGCCGTCGATGGCCTACGAGCAGTACTTC
TRBD2	TRBV10-3	TRBJ2-6	.	CAISESRTSGTLGANVLTF	TGTGCCATCAGTGAGTCTCGGACTAGCGGTACTCTAGGGGCCAACGTCCTGACTTTC
.	TRBV19	TRBJ1-1	few	CASTKLVNTEAFF	TGTGCCAGTACCAAATTAGTGAACACTGAAGCTTTCTTT
.	TRBV6-6	TRBJ1-2	few	CASSRDGPNYGYTF	TGTGCCAGCAGCCGGGACGGCCCTAACTATGGCTACACCTTC
.	TRBV4-2	TRBJ2-7	.	CASSQGNEQYF	TGTGCCAGCAGCCAGGGGAACGAGCAGTACTTC
.	TRBV4-1	TRBJ2-5	.	CASSQGAAGEIQETQYF	TGCGCCAGCAGCCAAGGGGCAGCGGGTGAAATACAAGAGACCCAGTACTTC
TRBD2	TRBV6-1	TRBJ2-5	few	CASSEPSGLGETQYF	TGTGCCAGCAGTGAACCTAGCGGACTCGGAGAGACCCAGTACTTC
.	TRBV2	TRBJ2-7	.	CASSESVSLYEQYF	TGTGCCAGCAGTGAAAGCGTGTCATTATACGAGCAGTACTTC
TRBD2	TRBV19	TRBJ2-4	once	CASSIEGLQAKNIQYF	TGTGCCAGTAGTATAGAGGGACTACAAGCCAAAAACATTCAGTACTTC
.	TRBV18	TRBJ1-2	.	CASSPQAGEYGYTF	TGTGCCAGCTCACCACAAGCAGGGGAATATGGCTACACCTTC
TRBD1	TRBV9	TRBJ1-1	.	CASSGTRDRTPRYTEAFF	TGTGCCAGCAGCGGCACCCGGGACAGGACCCCTAGGTACACTGAAGCTTTCTTT
.	TRBV10-3	TRBJ2-2	.	CAISESRAGGELFF	TGTGCCATCAGTGAGTCTCGTGCCGGAGGGGAGCTGTTTTTT
TRBD1	TRBV28	TRBJ1-2	.	CASSLDRERGYTF	TGTGCCAGCAGTCTCGACAGGGAACGGGGCTACACCTTC
.	TRBV19	TRBJ1-4	.	CASSDVDHNEKLFF	TGTGCCAGTAGCGACGTCGACCATAATGAAAAACTGTTTTTT
TRBD1	TRBV28	TRBJ1-2	.	CASSFPRQGVGYTF	TGTGCCAGCAGTTTCCCCCGACAGGGGGTTGGCTACACCTTC
.	TRBV30	TRBJ2-2	.	CAWKGLATNTGELFF	TGTGCCTGGAAGGGTCTAGCGACGAACACCGGGGAGCTGTTTTTT
.	TRBV7-9	TRBJ2-7	.	CASSLLGNSYEQYF	TGTGCCAGCAGTCTGTTGGGGAATTCCTACGAGCAGTACTTC
.	TRBV5-1	TRBJ2-1	.	CASRVGNEQFF	TGCGCCAGCAGGGTCGGCAATGAGCAGTTCTTC
.	TRBV10-3	TRBJ2-6	once	CAISARWTVSSGANVLTF	TGTGCCATCAGTGCCCGTTGGACTGTGAGCTCTGGGGCCAACGTCCTGACTTTC
.	TRBV10-3	TRBJ2-7	medium-sized	CASAGTSLYEQYF	TGTGCCTCAGCCGGGACTTCGCTATACGAGCAGTACTTC
.	TRBV18	TRBJ1-5	.	CASSPGGWEEGQPQHF	TGTGCCAGCTCACCAGGGGGCTGGGAGGAAGGTCAGCCCCAGCATTTT
.	TRBV28	TRBJ1-3	.	CASSPPGGSGNTIYF	TGTGCCAGCAGTCCCCCCGGGGGTTCTGGAAACACCATATATTTT
.	TRBV19	TRBJ2-2	.	CASSIDRLAHPGELFF	TGTGCCAGTAGTATAGATCGCCTAGCCCACCCCGGGGAGCTGTTTTTT
TRBD1	TRBV28	TRBJ1-5	.	CASSLPGGTGSNQPQHF	TGTGCCAGCAGTCTCCCAGGAGGGACAGGGAGCAATCAGCCCCAGCATTTT
TRBD1	TRBV2	TRBJ2-1	.	CASSTGGTYNEQFF	TGTGCCAGCAGTACAGGGGGAACCTACAATGAGCAGTTCTTC
TRBD1	TRBV18	TRBJ2-1	.	CASARDSPYNEQFF	TGTGCCAGCGCTCGGGACAGTCCCTACAATGAGCAGTTCTTC
.	TRBV12-5	TRBJ2-5	few	CASGLWGRTETQYF	TGTGCTAGTGGTTTGTGGGGGCGCACGGAGACCCAGTACTTC
.	TRBV29-1	TRBJ2-7	.	CSVVPTQGSYEQYF	TGCAGCGTTGTCCCCACCCAGGGCTCCTACGAGCAGTACTTC
.	TRBV10-3	TRBJ2-1	.	CAIQGNHNEQFF	TGTGCCATACAGGGAAACCACAATGAGCAGTTCTTC
TRBD2	TRBV10-3	TRBJ2-7	few	CAISESAGTSSYEQYF	TGTGCCATCAGTGAGTCGGCTGGGACTAGCTCTTACGAGCAGTACTTC
TRBD1	TRBV27	TRBJ2-5	.	CASSPRQGLETQYF	TGTGCCAGCAGTCCCCGACAGGGATTAGAGACCCAGTACTTC
TRBD2	TRBV2	TRBJ2-7	.	CASIDIAGVGYEQYF	TGTGCCAGCATTGACATAGCGGGAGTTGGGTACGAGCAGTACTTC
TRBD1	TRBV6-6	TRBJ1-1	.	CASSLIGTGRSEAFF	TGTGCCAGCAGTTTAATAGGGACAGGGAGATCTGAAGCTTTCTTT
.	TRBV7-9	TRBJ1-1	.	CASSLGTANTEAFF	TGTGCCAGCAGCTTGGGGACCGCGAACACTGAAGCTTTCTTT
.	TRBV2	TRBJ2-7	.	CASETTGWEQYF	TGTGCCAGCGAAACCACAGGGTGGGAGCAGTACTTC
.	TRBV19	TRBJ2-5	.	CASKRNGQETQYF	TGTGCCAGTAAACGAAACGGCCAAGAGACCCAGTACTTC
.	TRBV18	TRBJ1-1	few	CASSPLGHYEAFF	TGTGCCAGCTCACCACTGGGACATTATGAAGCTTTCTTT
.	TRBV29-1	TRBJ2-7	.	CSVTGNSYEQYF	TGCAGCGTTACCGGAAACTCCTACGAGCAGTACTTC
TRBD2	TRBV2	TRBJ2-1	.	CASSPPGLGLWEQFF	TGTGCCAGCAGTCCTCCCGGACTAGGGCTTTGGGAGCAGTTCTTC
.	TRBV28	TRBJ1-5	.	CASRPNSNQPQHF	TGTGCCAGCAGACCCAACAGCAATCAGCCCCAGCATTTT
.	TRBV30	TRBJ2-7	.	CAWRRVGQDPSYEQYF	TGTGCCTGGAGGAGGGTTGGTCAGGACCCATCCTACGAGCAGTACTTC
.	TRBV6-4	TRBJ2-1	.	CASKRDASYNEQFF	TGTGCCAGCAAACGGGACGCGTCCTACAATGAGCAGTTCTTC
.	TRBV18	TRBJ1-2	.	CASSPKTRSGYTF	TGTGCCAGCTCACCAAAGACGCGTTCCGGCTACACCTTC
.	TRBV7-9	TRBJ2-7	.	CASSARRGEQYF	TGTGCCAGCAGCGCTAGACGGGGCGAGCAGTACTTC
TRBD2	TRBV5-1	TRBJ2-1	.	CASSLGMREGRDEQFF	TGCGCCAGCAGCTTGGGGATGCGGGAGGGCCGGGATGAGCAGTTCTTC
TRBD1	TRBV5-6	TRBJ2-5	.	CASSLWDRAQETQYF	TGTGCCAGCAGCTTGTGGGACAGGGCCCAAGAGACCCAGTACTTC
TRBD2	TRBV28	TRBJ2-2	.	CASSPLPGGLTGELFF	TGTGCCAGCAGTCCTCTACCGGGAGGCCTCACCGGGGAGCTGTTTTTT